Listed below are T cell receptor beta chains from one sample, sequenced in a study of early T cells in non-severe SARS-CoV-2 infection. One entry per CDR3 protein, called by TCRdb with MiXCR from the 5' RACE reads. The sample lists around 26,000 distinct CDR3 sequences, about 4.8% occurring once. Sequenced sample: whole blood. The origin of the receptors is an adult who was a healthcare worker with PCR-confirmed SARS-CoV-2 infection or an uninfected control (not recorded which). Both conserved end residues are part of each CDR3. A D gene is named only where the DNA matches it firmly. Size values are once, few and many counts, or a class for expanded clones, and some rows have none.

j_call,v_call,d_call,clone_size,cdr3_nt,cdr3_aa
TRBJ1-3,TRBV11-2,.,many,TGTGCCAGCAGCTTAGGGTCGACAGGCCAAGGAAACACCATATATTTT,CASSLGSTGQGNTIYF
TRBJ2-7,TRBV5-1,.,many,TGCGCCAGCAGCTTGTCCGGGGTAGTATACGAGCAGTACTTC,CASSLSGVVYEQYF
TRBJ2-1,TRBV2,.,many,TGTGCCAGCCTATTAATGAATGAGCAGTTCTTC,CASLLMNEQFF
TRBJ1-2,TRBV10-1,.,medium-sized,TGCGCCAGCAGCCCTACAGGCTTTTATGGCTACACCTTC,CASSPTGFYGYTF
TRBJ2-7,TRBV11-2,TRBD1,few,TGTGCCAGCAGCTTAGGGAACAGGGGTCCCTACGAGCAGTACTTC,CASSLGNRGPYEQYF
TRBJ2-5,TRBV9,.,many,TGTGCCAGCGGGACCCAAGAGACCCAGTACTTC,CASGTQETQYF
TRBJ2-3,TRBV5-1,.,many,TGCGCCAGCAGCTTGGCCCTGGTGAGGGGAGAAGGAGATACGCAGTATTTT,CASSLALVRGEGDTQYF
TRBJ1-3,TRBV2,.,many,TGTGCCAGCAGGGAAGACGGTCTCTCTGGAAACACCATATATTTT,CASREDGLSGNTIYF
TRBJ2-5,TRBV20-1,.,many,TGCAGTGCTATCGAAAAGACCCAGTACTTC,CSAIEKTQYF
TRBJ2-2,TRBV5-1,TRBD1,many,TGCGCCAGCAGTTACAGCCGTGGACAGGGCGGGGAGCTGTTTTTT,CASSYSRGQGGELFF
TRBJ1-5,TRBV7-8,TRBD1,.,TGTGCCAGCAGCTCATATCGGACAGGTTTCAATCAGCCCCAGCATTTT,CASSSYRTGFNQPQHF
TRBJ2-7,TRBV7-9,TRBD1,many,TGTGCCAGCAGCAACTCGACAGGGGGCTGGTACGAGCAGTACTTC,CASSNSTGGWYEQYF
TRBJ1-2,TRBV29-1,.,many,TGCAGCGTTGTCGTTGAGCATGGCTACACCTTC,CSVVVEHGYTF
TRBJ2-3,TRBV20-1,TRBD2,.,TGCAGTGCCCCAATAGCGGGAGCCACAGATACGCAGTATTTT,CSAPIAGATDTQYF
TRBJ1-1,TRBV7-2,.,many,TGTGCCAGCAGCTCCCAATGGGGGCAGAACACTGAAGCTTTCTTT,CASSSQWGQNTEAFF
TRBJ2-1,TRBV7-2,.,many,TGTGCCAGCAGCTTAGCGGGGGGGCCGGCAAATGAGCAGTTCTTC,CASSLAGGPANEQFF
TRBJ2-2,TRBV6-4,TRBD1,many,TGTGCCAGCAGTGACCGGACAGGGATCACCGGGGAGCTGTTTTTT,CASSDRTGITGELFF
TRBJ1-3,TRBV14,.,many,TGTGCCAGCAGCCAAGGACTCTCTGGAAACACCATATATTTT,CASSQGLSGNTIYF
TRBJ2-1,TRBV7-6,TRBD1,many,TGTGCCAGCAGCCGTTGGACAGGTACCTACAATGAGCAGTTCTTC,CASSRWTGTYNEQFF
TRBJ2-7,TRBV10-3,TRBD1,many,TGTGCCATCAGTGAGTCAACCTCCGGGACAGGGGGAGGCGAGCAGTACTTC,CAISESTSGTGGGEQYF
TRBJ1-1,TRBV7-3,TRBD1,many,TGTGCCAGCAGCCGTAAGGGACAGACCGACACTGAAGCTTTCTTT,CASSRKGQTDTEAFF
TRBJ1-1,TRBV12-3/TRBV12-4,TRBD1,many,TGTGCCAGCAGTTGGATCAGGGGGAGCACTGAAGCTTTCTTT,CASSWIRGSTEAFF
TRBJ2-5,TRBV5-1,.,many,TGCGCCAGCAGCTTGCAGGGAGGCAGGGAGACCCAGTACTTC,CASSLQGGRETQYF
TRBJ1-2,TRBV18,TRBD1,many,TGTGCCAGCTCACGCTACGATCAGACAGGGCCCGAAGCTAACTATGGCTACACCTTC,CASSRYDQTGPEANYGYTF
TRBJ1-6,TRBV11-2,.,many,TGTGCCAGCAGCTTAGTGGCGAATAATTCACCCCTCCACTTT,CASSLVANNSPLHF
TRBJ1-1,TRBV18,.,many,TGTACCAGCTCACCGGACAGTTTGAACACTGAAGCTTTCTTT,CTSSPDSLNTEAFF
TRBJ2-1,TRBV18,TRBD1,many,TGTGCCAGCTCACCACCGAAAGGACAGGTATACAATGAGCAGTTCTTC,CASSPPKGQVYNEQFF
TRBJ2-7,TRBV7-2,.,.,TGTGCCAGCAGCTTAGCGATGTTAGGTATCGGGGCTTACTACGAGCAGTACTTC,CASSLAMLGIGAYYEQYF
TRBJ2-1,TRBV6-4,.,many,TGTGCCAGCAGTCAGGACGCAAAAAATGAGCAGTTCTTC,CASSQDAKNEQFF
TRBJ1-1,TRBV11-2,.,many,TGTGCCAGCAGCTCAATGCGGAAAAACACTGAAGCTTTCTTT,CASSSMRKNTEAFF
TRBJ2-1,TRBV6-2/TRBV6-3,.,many,TGTGCCAGCATTTCTCGGGGGGCCTTCTCCTACAATGAGCAGTTCTTC,CASISRGAFSYNEQFF
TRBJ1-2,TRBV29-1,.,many,TGCAGCGTTGATCCGGAAAGTGGCTACACCTTC,CSVDPESGYTF
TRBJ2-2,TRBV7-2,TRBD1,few,TGTGCCAGCAGCACCGGACAGGGGACCACCGGGGAGCTGTTTTTT,CASSTGQGTTGELFF
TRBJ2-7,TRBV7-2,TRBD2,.,TGTGCCAGCAGCCCTAGGGCGGGGGGGCCTGGCGAGCAGTACTTC,CASSPRAGGPGEQYF
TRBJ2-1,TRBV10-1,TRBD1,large,TGCGCCAGCAGCCCGCTTTCACAGGGGGTTAATTACAATGAGCAGTTCTTC,CASSPLSQGVNYNEQFF
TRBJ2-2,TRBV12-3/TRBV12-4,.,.,TGTGCCAGCAGCGCTACAGGGTTGGCCGGGGAGCTGTTTTTT,CASSATGLAGELFF
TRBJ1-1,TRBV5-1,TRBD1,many,TGCGCCAGCAGCGTGACAGGGGACACTGAAGTTTTCTTT,CASSVTGDTEVFF
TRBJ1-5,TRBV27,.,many,TGTGCCAGCAGTTTATCGCAAAATCAGCCCCAGCATTTT,CASSLSQNQPQHF
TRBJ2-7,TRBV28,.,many,TGTGCCAGCAGTTTAATCTTAGGACAGCCAAATCCCTACGAGCAGTACTTC,CASSLILGQPNPYEQYF
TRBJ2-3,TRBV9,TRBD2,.,TGTGCCAGCAGCTCAAGCGGACTAGCGGGGGGCTACACAGATACGCAGTATTTT,CASSSSGLAGGYTDTQYF
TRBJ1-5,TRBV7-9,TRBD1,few,TGTGCCAGCAGCTTTACTGGGACAGCGGATAGCAATCAGCCCCAGCATTTT,CASSFTGTADSNQPQHF
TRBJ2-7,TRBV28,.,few,TGTGCCAGCAGCTCCCGATACGAGCAGTACTTC,CASSSRYEQYF
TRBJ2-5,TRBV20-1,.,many,TGCAGTGCCAGGGGGGGGGCCGGAGAGACCCAGTACTTC,CSARGGAGETQYF
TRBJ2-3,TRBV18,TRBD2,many,TGTGCCAGCTCACCGGGAGCGGGGGGGCCTGTAGATACGCAGTATTTT,CASSPGAGGPVDTQYF
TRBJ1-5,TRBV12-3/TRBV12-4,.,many,TGTGCCAGCAGTTTAGGGGCCCGAGGAAGTCCCCAGCATTTT,CASSLGARGSPQHF
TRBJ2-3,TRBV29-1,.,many,TGCAGCGTCTATGGGGGAGGCGGCACAGATACGCAGTATTTT,CSVYGGGGTDTQYF
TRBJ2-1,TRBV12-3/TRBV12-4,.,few,TGTGCCAGCAGTCCTTTTGGAGAGGCTAATCATGAGCAGTTCTTC,CASSPFGEANHEQFF
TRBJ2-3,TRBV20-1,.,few,TGCAGTGCCAACCAGGCTAACACAGATACGCAGTATTTT,CSANQANTDTQYF
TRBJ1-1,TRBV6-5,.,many,TGTGCCAGCAGTTACCGTGGACAGACCCCTGAAGCTTTCTTT,CASSYRGQTPEAFF
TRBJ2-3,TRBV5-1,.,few,TGCGCCAGCAGCTTGAGGTCAGATACGCAGTATTTT,CASSLRSDTQYF
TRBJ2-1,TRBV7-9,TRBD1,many,TGTGCCAGCAGCTTAAGCCCCGGACAGGGAAGGAATGAGCAGTTCTTC,CASSLSPGQGRNEQFF
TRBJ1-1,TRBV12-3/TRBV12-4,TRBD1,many,TGTGCCAGCAGTCACAGGGGAGGAACTGAAGCTTTCTTT,CASSHRGGTEAFF
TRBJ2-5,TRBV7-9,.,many,TGTGTCGAAGGGGCGACAGAGGGGGAGACCCAGTACTTC,CVEGATEGETQYF
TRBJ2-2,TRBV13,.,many,TGTGCCAGCATGGGGGCTGGTTCTAGCGCGGCCGGGGAGCTGTTTTTT,CASMGAGSSAAGELFF
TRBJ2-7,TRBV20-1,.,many,TGCAGTGCTAGACCCAGGGTTGGGGAGCAGTACTTC,CSARPRVGEQYF